This TCR beta chain comes out of a study of blood T cell repertoires in COVID-19. As for the study in general: The United States, Italy and Spain provided the acute and convalescent COVID-19 samples. Nucleic acid was either cDNA or gDNA, and it came from T cells, B-cell-depleted T cells, or PBMCs.

This clone was seen more than once but under ten times. Losses at the gene ends were 4 bases for V and 5 bases for J; bases not matched to a gene: 10. The CDR3 consists of 16 residues. Germline V gene lookup returns CDR1 PRHDT and CDR2 FYEKMQ (reference sequence). In the source study's methods: Amplification of reference gene primers was used by the study to estimate nucleated cell counts. Assay: immunoSEQ multiplex PCR; the TCRdb copy retains only in-frame clones and omits some. Clonal size and the V and J genes are those of that table, whereas D and trimming came from the DNA. The repertoire includes roughly 700,000 clones, about 87% of them detected once, and roughly 0.25% sits in the top ten.

The receptor was derived from a woman under 30 with acute or convalescent COVID-19. Sample: peripheral blood. The J gene is TRBJ1-2, the V gene TRBV13; 10 bases fit TRBD1. The CDR3 here is CASSSGTGDTPYGYTF. CDR3 DNA: TGTGCCAGCAGCTCCGGGACAGGGGACACCCCATATGGCTACACCTTC.